Below, 25 T cell receptor beta chains from the same sample are listed, as sequenced in a study of blood T cell repertoires in COVID-19. Using immunoSEQ multiplex PCR, the repertoire was profiled, and TCRdb retains in-frame clones only, with some absent. The sample carries some 300,000 clones, about 88% recorded once. Material for sequencing was peripheral blood. The receptors stem from a man in his 70s with acute or convalescent COVID-19.

The V gene is TRBV5-1, the J gene TRBJ2-3; 7 bases line up with TRBD1. Looked up from germline, CDR1 is SGHRS and CDR2 is YFSETQ. The V gene end was trimmed by 7 bases and the J gene end by 2 bases; junction bases not matched to a gene: 10. CDR3 length: 15 residues. The CDR3 DNA reads TGCGCCAGCCACACCGGGACAGTAAACACAGATACGCAGTATTTT. This sequence encodes CASHTGTVNTDTQYF.

This clone showed up just a few times. The chain recombines TRBV5-5 with TRBJ2-7; D not resolved. Trimming took 0 bases from V and 0 from J, leaving 10 bases between them. Germline V CDR1 and CDR2: SGHKS, YYEKEE (reference sequence). The CDR3 is 15 amino acids. The CDR3 region is CASSLGMPSSYEQYF. In DNA, the CDR3 is TGTGCCAGCAGCTTGGGTATGCCGAGCTCCTACGAGCAGTACTTC. The complete variable domain, with remaining parts taken from reference TRBV5-5 and TRBJ2-7, reads DAGVTQSPTHLIKTRGQQVTLRCSPISGHKSVSWYQQVLGQGPQFIFQYYEKEERGRGNFPDRFSARQFPNYSSELNVNALLLGDSALYLCASSLGMPSSYEQYFGPGTRLTVT.

The J gene is TRBJ2-3, the V gene TRBV5-7, with 8 bases identical to TRBD1. TRBV5-7 is an ORF, and what it does is uncertain. This CDR3 spans 17 amino acids. The junction had 10 bases not matched to a gene; V was cut back by 2 bases and J by 2 bases. CDR3 DNA sequence: TGTGCCAGCAGCTTTTTTTCCGACAGGGGCAACACAGATACGCAGTATTTT. It is translated as CASSFFSDRGNTDTQYF.

In DNA, the CDR3 is TGTGCCAGCTCGACCTCCGGGATGAATAATTCACCCCTCCACTTT. It codes for CASSTSGMNNSPLHF. This sequence joins TRBV3-1 (or the pseudogene TRBV3-2) and TRBJ1-6; no reliable D call. Germline assignment: CDR1 LGHDT and CDR2 YNNKEL (reference sequence). Trimming left V 8 bases short and J 5 bases short, with 16 bases between. There are 15 residues in the CDR3.

The chain employs TRBV24-1 and TRBJ2-6, with TRBD1 as a possible D gene (6 bases). Per the germline V gene, CDR1 is KGHDR and CDR2 is SFDVKD. Trimming stripped 4 bases from V and 0 bases from J, with 9 bases between. CDR3 length: 16 amino acids. The CDR3 DNA sequence: TGTGCCACCAGTGACCCACAGGGCTCTGGGGCCAACGTCCTGACTTTC. It yields the protein CATSDPQGSGANVLTF.

The V call is TRBV2, the J call TRBJ2-5; D unresolved. The CDR3 sequence is 11 residues long. V was cut by 4 bases and J by 8 bases, with 8 bases left in between. CDR1 SNHLY and CDR2 FYNNEI come from the germline V gene. The CDR3 sequence is CASSVVITQYF. The CDR3 DNA sequence: TGTGCCAGCAGTGTAGTGATAACCCAGTACTTC.

The CDR3 is CASRLAVTTPNEQFF. The CDR3 coding sequence is TGCGCCAGCCGTCTAGCGGTCACTACACCCAATGAGCAGTTCTTC. The chain couples TRBV5-1 to TRBJ2-1; 7 nucleotides line up with TRBD2. The junction had 13 bases not matched to a gene; V was cut back by 7 bases and J by 6 bases. Germline values: CDR1 SGHRS, CDR2 YFSETQ. CDR3 length: 15 amino acids.

The gene calls are TRBV3-1 (or the pseudogene TRBV3-2) and TRBJ2-1, with 10 bases aligning to TRBD1. V gave up 8 bases and J gave up 5 bases; unmatched junction bases: 6. The CDR3 has 14 residues. The germline V gene encodes CDR1 LGHDT and CDR2 YNNKEL (reference sequence). CDR3 amino acids: CASAPGTGDNEQFF. The CDR3 DNA sequence: TGTGCCAGCGCACCCGGGACAGGGGACAATGAGCAGTTCTTC.

The chain links TRBV2 to TRBJ2-3; 10 bases line up with TRBD1. The CDR3 loop spans 15 amino acids. V was clipped by 7 bases and J by 1 base; unmatched bases: 5. Germline CDR1 reads SNHLY; CDR2 reads FYNNEI. The DNA of the CDR3 is TGTGCCAGCACCGACAGGGGGCTAGGCACAGATACGCAGTATTTT. Protein: CASTDRGLGTDTQYF.

This clone came up once. The genes are TRBV5-4 and TRBJ2-6; no clear D gene. The germline V and J ends were trimmed by 4 bases and 0 bases, with 11 bases remaining between them. Germline V gene lookup returns CDR1 SGHNT and CDR2 YYREEE (reference sequence). The CDR3 runs 16 residues. CDR3 amino acids: CASSPLEVSGANVLTF. The DNA for the CDR3 is TGTGCCAGCAGCCCCCTAGAAGTCTCTGGGGCCAACGTCCTGACTTTC.

This chain uses TRBV2 with TRBJ2-1, with no clear D. This CDR3 spans 10 amino acids. The germline CDR1 and CDR2 sequences are SNHLY and FYNNEI. V lost 4 bases and J 9 bases, leaving 4 bases between the germline ends. The CDR3 is CASSVFEQFF. The CDR3 nucleotides read TGTGCCAGCAGTGTATTTGAGCAGTTCTTC.

The V gene is TRBV7-2, the J gene TRBJ2-3, with 9 nucleotides matching TRBD1. V gave up 3 bases and J gave up 4 bases; unmatched junction bases: 5. The germline V gene has CDR1 SGHTA and CDR2 FQGNSA. The CDR3 runs to 15 residues. CDR3 sequence (DNA): TGTGCCAGCAGCTTCGGCACAGGGGGCGCAGATACGCAGTATTTT. Residues: CASSFGTGGADTQYF. The whole variable domain, filled in from reference TRBV7-2 and TRBJ2-3, reads GAGVSQSPSNKVTEKGKDVELRCDPISGHTALYWYRQSLGQGLEFLIYFQGNSAPDKSGLPSDRFSAERTGGSVSTLTIQRTQQEDSAVYLCASSFGTGGADTQYFGPGTRLTVL.

The chain uses TRBV28 and TRBJ2-7, with a tentative D call TRBD2 (6 bases). CDR1 is MDHEN, CDR2 SYDVKM, per germline. Trimming left V 2 bases short and J 0 bases short, with 11 bases between. CDR3 size: 15 residues. The CDR3 loop is CASSLAGPSSYEQYF. CDR3 DNA sequence: TGTGCCAGCAGTTTAGCGGGGCCGAGCTCCTACGAGCAGTACTTC.

V gene TRBV18 combines with J gene TRBJ2-2, with TRBD1 identical over 7 bases. The V gene's germline CDR1 is KGHSH and CDR2 LQKENI. The CDR3 has 15 amino acids. The V gene end was trimmed by 6 bases and the J gene end by 6 bases; junction bases not matched to a gene: 10. CDR3 sequence: CASSQQGSPSGELFF. The CDR3, as DNA: TGTGCCAGCTCCCAACAGGGGAGTCCTTCCGGGGAGCTGTTTTTT.

The gene calls are TRBV19 and TRBJ2-7, with a tentative D call TRBD1 (7 bases). Trimming removed 3 bases at V and 6 bases at J, with 15 bases between. The CDR3 spans 14 residues. Looked up from germline, CDR1 is LNHDA and CDR2 is SQIVND (reference sequence). CDR3 amino acids: CASSMSRGVGEQYF. CDR3 DNA: TGTGCCAGTAGTATGAGCAGGGGGGTCGGCGAGCAGTACTTC. Looking up the rest from reference TRBV19 and TRBJ2-7 gives the full variable domain: DGGITQSPKYLFRKEGQNVTLSCEQNLNHDAMYWYRQDPGQGLRLIYYSQIVNDFQKGDIAEGYSVSREKKESFPLTVTSAQKNPTAFYLCASSMSRGVGEQYFGPGTRLTVT.

CDR3 nucleotide sequence: TGTGCCAGCAGTTACTCAAAGGGGCACAATTCACCCCTCCACTTT. Amino acid sequence: CASSYSKGHNSPLHF. The chain combines TRBV6-5 with TRBJ1-6; D might be TRBD1 (5 bases). Germline values: CDR1 MNHEY, CDR2 SVGAGI. Trimming cost V 0 bases and J 7 bases, with 10 bases left between them. The length of the CDR3 is 15 residues.

The chain links TRBV6-2 or TRBV6-3 to TRBJ1-5; tentatively, D is TRBD1 (5 bases). This CDR3 comprises 14 residues. The V end was cut by 6 bases, the J end by 3 bases, with 12 bases between. Per germline, CDR1 MNHEY and CDR2 SVGEGT. The CDR3 here is CASSRRGPNQPQHF. The CDR3 region has the DNA TGTGCCAGCAGCCGAAGGGGCCCCAATCAGCCCCAGCATTTT.

The rearrangement joins TRBV7-9 to TRBJ2-5, with D possibly being TRBD2 (6 bases). Germline V gives CDR1 SEHNR, CDR2 FQNEAQ (reference sequence). CDR3 length: 14 amino acids. V was clipped by 1 base and J by 5 bases, with 11 bases between them. The CDR3 sequence: CASSLVGGTETQYF. In nucleotides, the CDR3 is TGTGCCAGCAGCTTAGTGGGCGGGACGGAGACCCAGTACTTC. Variable domain in full (rest from reference TRBV7-9 and TRBJ2-5): DTGVSQNPRHKITKRGQNVTFRCDPISEHNRLYWYRQTLGQGPEFLTYFQNEAQLEKSRLLSDRFSAERPKGSFSTLEIQRTEQGDSAMYLCASSLVGGTETQYFGPGTRLLVL.

The rearrangement uses TRBV5-6 and TRBJ1-5; D gene uncertain. Trimming removed 1 base from V and 6 bases from J, with 20 bases in between. The CDR3 has 17 residues. CDR1 and CDR2 from the germline V gene are SGHDT and YYEEEE. Here the CDR3 reads CASSLYSRVRETQPQHF. Written as DNA, the CDR3 is TGTGCCAGCAGCTTGTATAGTAGGGTACGGGAAACTCAGCCCCAGCATTTT.

The CDR3 DNA follows: TGTGCCAGCAGCTTGATCGGGGAACCCTACAATGAGCAGTTCTTC. It encodes CASSLIGEPYNEQFF. The V gene is TRBV5-4, the J gene TRBJ2-1; D may be TRBD2 (5 bases). Germline lookup yields CDR1 SGHNT and CDR2 YYREEE (reference sequence). CDR3 length: 15 amino acids. Trimming pared 1 base from V and 2 bases from J, leaving 10 bases between.

This chain connects TRBV27 to TRBJ2-2, with 7 bases matching TRBD1. J was trimmed by 5 bases and V by 1 base; bases with no gene match: 7. The CDR3 is 16 residues long. The germline V gene has CDR1 MNHEY and CDR2 SMNVEV (reference sequence). CDR3 protein: CASSLWGTVITGELFF. The CDR3 DNA is TGTGCCAGCAGTTTATGGGGGACAGTTATTACCGGGGAGCTGTTTTTT.

This chain uses TRBV6-4 with TRBJ2-3; 7 bases map to TRBD1. The germline CDR1 and CDR2 sequences are MRHNA and SNTAGT. Trimming took 4 bases from V and 2 from J; bases not matched to a gene: 6. There are 15 residues in the CDR3. The CDR3 DNA reads as TGTGCCAGCAGTGCCCTGGGACAGCCCACAGATACGCAGTATTTT. This sequence encodes CASSALGQPTDTQYF.

The rearrangement links TRBV14 to TRBJ2-1; 8 bases align to TRBD1. There are 16 residues in the CDR3. The V and J ends lost 4 bases and 7 bases, in that order; junction bases with no gene match: 12. CDR1 SGHDN and CDR2 FVKESK come from the germline V gene. The CDR3 DNA reads as TGTGCCAGCAGCCGCCGTTCGGGACAGGTGGGGAATGAGCAGTTCTTC. It specifies CASSRRSGQVGNEQFF.

The chain recombines TRBV7-2 with TRBJ1-3; maybe TRBD1 (6 bases). The CDR3 consists of 15 residues. Germline CDR1 reads SGHTA; CDR2 reads FQGNSA. The germline V and J ends were trimmed by 2 bases and 2 bases, with 10 bases remaining between them. This CDR3 reads CASSLHAGAGNTIYF. CDR3 bases: TGTGCCAGCAGCTTACATGCAGGGGCTGGAAACACCATATATTTT.

The V and J genes are TRBV19 and TRBJ1-1; 9 nucleotides line up with TRBD1. J gave up 8 bases and V 5 bases, and 12 bases lay outside the gene matches. Germline-derived CDR1 and CDR2 are LNHDA and SQIVND (reference sequence). The CDR3 is 15 amino acids. DNA for the CDR3: TGTGCCAGTAGTTTGATTGATGTGACAGGGGGAGAAGCTTTCTTT. This gives the protein CASSLIDVTGGEAFF.